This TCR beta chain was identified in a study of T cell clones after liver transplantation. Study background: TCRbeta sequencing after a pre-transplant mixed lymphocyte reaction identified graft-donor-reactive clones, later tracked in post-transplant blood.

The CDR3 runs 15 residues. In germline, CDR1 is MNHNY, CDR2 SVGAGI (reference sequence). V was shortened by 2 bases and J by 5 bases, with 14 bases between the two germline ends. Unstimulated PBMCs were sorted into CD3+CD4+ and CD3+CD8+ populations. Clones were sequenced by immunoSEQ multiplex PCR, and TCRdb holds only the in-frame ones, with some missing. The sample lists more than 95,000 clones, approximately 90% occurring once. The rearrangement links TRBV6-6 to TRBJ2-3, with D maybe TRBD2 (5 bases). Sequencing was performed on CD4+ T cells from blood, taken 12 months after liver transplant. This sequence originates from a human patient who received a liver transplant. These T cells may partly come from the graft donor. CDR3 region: CASSYPGTRVDTQYF. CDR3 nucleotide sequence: TGTGCCAGCAGTTACCCAGGCACGAGGGTAGATACGCAGTATTTT.